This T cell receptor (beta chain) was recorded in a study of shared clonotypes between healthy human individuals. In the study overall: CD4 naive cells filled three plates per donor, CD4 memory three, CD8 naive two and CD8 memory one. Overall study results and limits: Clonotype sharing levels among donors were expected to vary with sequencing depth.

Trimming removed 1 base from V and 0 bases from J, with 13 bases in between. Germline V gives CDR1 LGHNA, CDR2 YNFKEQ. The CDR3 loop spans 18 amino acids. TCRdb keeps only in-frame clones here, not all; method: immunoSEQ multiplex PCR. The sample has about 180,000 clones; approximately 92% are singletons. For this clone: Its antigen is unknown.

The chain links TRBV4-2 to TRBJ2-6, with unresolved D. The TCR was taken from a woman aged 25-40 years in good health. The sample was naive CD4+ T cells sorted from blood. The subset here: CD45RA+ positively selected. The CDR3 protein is CASSQVTQLSSGANVLTF. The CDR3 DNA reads TGTGCCAGCAGCCAAGTCACTCAGTTGAGCTCTGGGGCCAACGTCCTGACTTTC.